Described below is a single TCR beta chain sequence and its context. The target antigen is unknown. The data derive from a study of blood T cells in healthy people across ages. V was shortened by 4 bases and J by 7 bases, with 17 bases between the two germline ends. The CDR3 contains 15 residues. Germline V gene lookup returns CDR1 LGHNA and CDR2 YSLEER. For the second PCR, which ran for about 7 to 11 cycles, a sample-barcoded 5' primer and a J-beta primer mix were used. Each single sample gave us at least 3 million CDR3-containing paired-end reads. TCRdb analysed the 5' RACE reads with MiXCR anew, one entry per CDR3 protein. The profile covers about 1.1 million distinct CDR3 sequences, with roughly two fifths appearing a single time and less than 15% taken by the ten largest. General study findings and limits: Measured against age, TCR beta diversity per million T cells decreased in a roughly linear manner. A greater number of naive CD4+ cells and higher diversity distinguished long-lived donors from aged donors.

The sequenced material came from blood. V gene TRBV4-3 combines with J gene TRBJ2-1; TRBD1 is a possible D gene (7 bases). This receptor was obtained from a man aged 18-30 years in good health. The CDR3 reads CASSRGTAFQNEQFF. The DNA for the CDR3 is TGCGCCAGCAGCCGCGGGACAGCCTTCCAGAATGAGCAGTTCTTC.